Sequencing of this TCR beta chain was carried out in a study of CD8+CD57+ T cells in acquired aplastic anemia. Study-wide background: Average DNA yield from sorted CD4+ and CD8+ cells was roughly 3 ug. The study's findings and limits: Comparison of patients with controls identified some 29 shared CD8+ CDR3 sequences. Patients and controls had CD8+ Simpson's diversity values that were not significantly distinct.

In germline, CDR1 is LNHDA, CDR2 SQIVND (reference sequence). Trimming took off 10 bases at V and 1 base at J, with 10 bases between the two ends. This CDR3 has 12 amino acids. This clonotype was detected ten times or more. As yet, its antigen is unknown. The TCR beta profiling, which covered VDJ combination and CDR3 sequence, was carried out using genomic DNA as the template. TCRdb re-called the reads with MiXCR, one entry per CDR3 protein. The repertoire has fewer than 100,000 distinct CDR3 sequences, 40% to 50% of them found once; the top ten carry 60% to 75%. The receptor was derived from a human donor in good health, serving as a control. The V and J genes are TRBV19 and TRBJ1-1, with D uncertain. The sequenced sample consisted of sorted CD4+, CD8+, or CD8+CD57+ T cells (not recorded which) from PBMCs. CDR3 amino acids: CATMVGNTEAFF. The DNA of the CDR3 is TGTGCCACCATGGTCGGGAACACTGAAGCTTTCTTT.